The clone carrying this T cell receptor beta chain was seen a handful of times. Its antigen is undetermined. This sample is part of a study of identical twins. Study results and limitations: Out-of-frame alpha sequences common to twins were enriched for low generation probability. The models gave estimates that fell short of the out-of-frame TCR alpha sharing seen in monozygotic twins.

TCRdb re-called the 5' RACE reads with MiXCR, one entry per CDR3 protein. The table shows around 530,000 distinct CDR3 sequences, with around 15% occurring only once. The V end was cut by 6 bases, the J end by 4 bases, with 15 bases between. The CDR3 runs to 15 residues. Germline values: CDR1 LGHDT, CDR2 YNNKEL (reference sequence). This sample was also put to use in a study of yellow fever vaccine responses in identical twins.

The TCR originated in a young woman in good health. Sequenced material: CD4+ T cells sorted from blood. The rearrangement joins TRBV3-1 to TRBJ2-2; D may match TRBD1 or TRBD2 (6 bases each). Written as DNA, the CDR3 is TGTGCCAGCAGACTTTGGGGGGCCGTCACCGGGGAGCTGTTTTTT. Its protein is CASRLWGAVTGELFF.